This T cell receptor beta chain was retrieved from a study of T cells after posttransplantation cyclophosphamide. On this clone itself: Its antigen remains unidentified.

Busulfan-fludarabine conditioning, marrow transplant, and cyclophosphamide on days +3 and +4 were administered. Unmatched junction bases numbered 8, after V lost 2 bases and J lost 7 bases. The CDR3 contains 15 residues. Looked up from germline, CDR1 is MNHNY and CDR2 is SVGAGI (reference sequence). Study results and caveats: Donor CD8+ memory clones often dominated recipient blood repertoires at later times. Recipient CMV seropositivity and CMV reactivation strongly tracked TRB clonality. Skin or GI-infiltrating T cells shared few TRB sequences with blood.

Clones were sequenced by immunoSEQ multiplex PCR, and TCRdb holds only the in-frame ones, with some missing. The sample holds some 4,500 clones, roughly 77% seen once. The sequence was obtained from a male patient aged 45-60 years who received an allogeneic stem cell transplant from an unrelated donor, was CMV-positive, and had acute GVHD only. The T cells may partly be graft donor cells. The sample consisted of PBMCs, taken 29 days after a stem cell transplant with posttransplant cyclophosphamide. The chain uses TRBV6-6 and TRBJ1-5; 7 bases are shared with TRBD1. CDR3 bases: TGTGCCAGCAGTTACGCAAGACAGGGAGAACAGCCCCAGCATTTT. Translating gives CASSYARQGEQPQHF.